These T cell receptor beta chains were read from a single sample in a study of blood T cells in healthy people across ages. Each CDR3 protein gets one entry after TCRdb re-called the 5' RACE reads with MiXCR. The table includes 650,000 to 800,000 distinct CDR3 sequences, around 43% detected once. Sequencing was carried out using blood. These receptors came from a man aged 60 to 69 in good health. Both conserved end residues are part of each CDR3.

j_call	v_call	cdr3_aa
.	TRBV20-1	CSAGTSGASYNEQYF
TRBJ2-1	TRBV6-2/TRBV6-3	CASSYRAGGPRNEQFF
TRBJ2-2	TRBV2	CASMASGELFF
TRBJ2-7	TRBV7-2	CATSRGPTYEQYF
TRBJ2-1	TRBV12-3/TRBV12-4	CASSLVGTSPVNEQFF
TRBJ2-7	TRBV29-1	CSVDGTESSYNEQYF
TRBJ2-4	TRBV7-3	CASSPHSGARAKNIQYF
TRBJ2-1	TRBV7-2	CASITGTSRNEQFF
TRBJ2-7	TRBV2	CASSATGDYEQYF
TRBJ1-5	TRBV7-2	CASSLYGLGNSNQPQHF